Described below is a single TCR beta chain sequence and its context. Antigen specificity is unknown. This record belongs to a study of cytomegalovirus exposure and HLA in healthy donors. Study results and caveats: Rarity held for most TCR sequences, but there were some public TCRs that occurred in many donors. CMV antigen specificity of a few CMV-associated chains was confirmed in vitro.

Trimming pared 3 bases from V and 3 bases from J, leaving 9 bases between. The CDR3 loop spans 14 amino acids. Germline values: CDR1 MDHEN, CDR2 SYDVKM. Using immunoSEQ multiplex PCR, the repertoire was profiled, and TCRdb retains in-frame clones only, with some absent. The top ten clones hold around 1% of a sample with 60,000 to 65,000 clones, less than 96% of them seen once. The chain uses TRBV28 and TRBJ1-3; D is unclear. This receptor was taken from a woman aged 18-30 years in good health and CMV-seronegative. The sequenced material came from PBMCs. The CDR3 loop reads CASSFGGNGNTIYF. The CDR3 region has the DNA TGTGCCAGCAGTTTCGGCGGTAATGGAAACACCATATATTTT.